These T cell receptor beta chains were read from a single sample in a study of shared clonotypes between healthy human individuals. The protocol was immunoSEQ multiplex PCR, while the TCRdb copy is restricted to in-frame clones and leaves out a portion. The sample records roughly 1 million clones, approximately 76% being singletons. Sequencing was carried out using memory CD4+ T cells sorted from blood. Receptors were obtained from a man aged 18 to 30 in good health. Each CDR3 is given with its conserved first and last residue. D genes are given only for firm matches. Clone size, where shown, is once, few, many, or a class for clones that have expanded.

>TRBV5-5|TRBJ2-2|few|TRBD1
CASSSSGTGVTGELFF
TGTGCCAGCAGCAGTTCCGGGACAGGGGTTACCGGGGAGCTGTTTTTT
>TRBV5-4|TRBJ2-7|-|TRBD1
CASSLGGQGAKYEQYF
TGTGCCAGCAGCTTGGGAGGACAGGGGGCGAAGTACGAGCAGTACTTC
>TRBV28|TRBJ1-4|-|-
CATSFGLRREKLFF
TGTGCCACCTCATTTGGCCTGAGGCGTGAAAAACTGTTTTTT
>TRBV7-9|TRBJ2-4|-|TRBD2
CASSLIGHTSGGSQNIQYF
TGTGCCAGCAGCTTAATTGGTCATACTAGCGGGGGGAGTCAAAACATTCAGTACTTC
>TRBV12-5|TRBJ2-7|-|-
CASGPGQNEQYF
TGTGCTAGTGGCCCGGGTCAGAACGAGCAGTACTTC
>TRBV30|TRBJ2-3|-|-
CAWGPGGHAADTQYF
TGTGCCTGGGGTCCCGGAGGGCACGCCGCAGATACGCAGTATTTT
>TRBV7-2|TRBJ2-3|once|-
CASSRNRETQYF
TGTGCCAGCAGCCGAAACAGGGAAACGCAGTATTTT
>TRBV5-1|TRBJ1-1|-|TRBD1
CASSLDGTGGAGVTEAFF
TGCGCCAGCAGCTTGGACGGGACAGGGGGCGCCGGGGTCACTGAAGCTTTCTTT
>TRBV7-2|TRBJ2-3|few|-
CASSPQGVFTDTQYF
TGTGCCAGCAGCCCCCAAGGGGTCTTCACAGATACGCAGTATTTT
>TRBV4-1|TRBJ1-5|-|TRBD1
CASSQYGPGQLNQPQHF
TGCGCCAGCAGCCAATATGGTCCGGGACAGCTAAATCAGCCCCAGCATTTT
>TRBV28|TRBJ1-1|-|TRBD1
CASRRTGLNTEAFF
TGTGCCAGCAGACGGACAGGTCTGAACACTGAAGCTTTCTTT
>TRBV28|TRBJ2-1|-|TRBD2
CASSLYPPGGFYNEQFF
TGTGCCAGCAGTTTATATCCTCCGGGGGGTTTCTACAATGAGCAGTTCTTC
>TRBV29-1|TRBJ2-5|-|-
CSAGPGKQETQYF
TGCAGCGCAGGCCCGGGAAAGCAAGAGACCCAGTACTTC
>TRBV15|TRBJ1-4|few|-
CATSPGNEKLFF
TGTGCCACCAGCCCAGGGAACGAAAAACTGTTTTTT
>TRBV4-1|TRBJ1-2|-|-
CASSRIGDYGYTF
TGCGCCAGCAGCCGTATTGGAGACTATGGCTACACCTTC
>TRBV6-6|TRBJ2-7|-|TRBD1
CASSYATGAGEQYF
TGTGCCAGCAGTTACGCGACAGGGGCGGGTGAGCAGTACTTC
>TRBV5-6|TRBJ1-5|-|TRBD1
CASSLQGAQQPQHF
TGTGCCAGCAGCCTACAGGGGGCTCAACAGCCCCAGCATTTT
>TRBV10-3|TRBJ2-2|-|TRBD2
CASRPGLENTGELFF
TGTGCCAGTCGCCCGGGACTAGAGAACACCGGGGAGCTGTTTTTT
>TRBV19|TRBJ2-7|-|TRBD1
CASNHRGVDEQYF
TGTGCCAGTAACCACAGGGGAGTGGACGAGCAGTACTTC
>TRBV11-2|TRBJ2-7|-|-
CASSLQGPSYEQYF
TGTGCCAGCAGCTTACAGGGGCCTTCCTACGAGCAGTACTTC
>TRBV9|TRBJ2-1|-|-
CASSVVPGNEQFF
TGTGCCAGCAGCGTAGTCCCGGGGAATGAGCAGTTCTTC
>TRBV30|TRBJ1-1|-|TRBD1
CAWSVPWTGSAFF
TGTGCCTGGAGTGTTCCTTGGACAGGCTCAGCTTTCTTT
>TRBV9|TRBJ2-5|-|TRBD2
CASSVHGSGHETQYF
TGTGCCAGCAGCGTTCACGGTAGCGGGCACGAGACCCAGTACTTC
>TRBV6-1|TRBJ2-7|-|-
CASREQANPFYEQYF
TGTGCCAGCAGGGAACAGGCGAATCCTTTCTACGAGCAGTACTTC
>TRBV14|TRBJ2-2|-|-
CASSQRGTGELFF
TGTGCCAGCAGCCAACGCGGTACCGGGGAGCTGTTTTTT